The rows below give T cell receptor beta chains drawn from one sample of a study of molecular identifiers for immune sequencing clone quantification. TCRdb used MiXCR to reprocess the PCR reads, holding one entry per CDR3 protein. In the table there are over 65,000 distinct CDR3 sequences, about 23% of which are singletons. Sequencing was performed on naive CD8+ T cells from blood, with Jurkat cell RNA spiked in. These receptors were collected from a human donor in good health. Some libraries in this study had Jurkat cell RNA spiked in. Both conserved end residues are trimmed from each CDR3. A D gene is named only where the DNA matches it firmly.

TRBJ2-2 TRBV7-6 - ASSPSPNANTGELF
TRBJ2-1 TRBV7-9 - ASSLAHNEQF
TRBJ1-5 TRBV4-1 - ASGQEGSQDQPQH
TRBJ2-7 TRBV28 - ASSFLGGEQY
TRBJ1-3 TRBV7-2 - ASSLGGRNTIY
TRBJ2-6 TRBV27 - ASSFVGANVLT
TRBJ2-7 TRBV7-9 TRBD2 ASSYLAGGPYEQY
TRBJ2-3 TRBV4-1 - ASSAREVADTQY
TRBJ1-5 TRBV7-8 - ASSGSNQPQH
TRBJ2-2 TRBV19 - ASSINEGLEVVFLTGELF
TRBJ2-1 TRBV28 TRBD2 ASSPPRRTSGNEQF
TRBJ1-3 TRBV30 - AWSPDLAYSGNTIY
TRBJ2-5 TRBV9 TRBD2 ASSAAGTSGETQY
TRBJ2-5 TRBV7-9 - ASSFTQETQY
TRBJ2-7 TRBV6-1 - ASNFGGVYEQY
TRBJ2-7 TRBV4-3 - ASSQDRIITGAGPYEQY
TRBJ1-2 TRBV29-1 - SVDSLYGYT
TRBJ2-7 TRBV28 - ASSLENSLYEQY
TRBJ2-2 TRBV12-3/TRBV12-4 - ASTPGAGAGELF
TRBJ2-2 TRBV2 TRBD1 TSSKGTERTGELF
TRBJ2-7 TRBV6-1 - ASNEADGASYEQY
TRBJ2-5 TRBV11-2 - ASRTTTDRQETQY
TRBJ1-5 TRBV6-5 - ASSYDHSQPQH
TRBJ2-4 TRBV2 - ASSEQGPLAKNIQY
TRBJ2-7 TRBV28 TRBD1 ASSFRGTKNYEQY
TRBJ2-5 TRBV27 - ASSYQVRQETQY
TRBJ1-1 TRBV19 - ASSIVQGSEAF
TRBJ2-7 TRBV6-2/TRBV6-3 - ASHGPGHPTPNYEQY